This T cell receptor beta chain was observed in a study of blood T cells in healthy people across ages. General study points: The authors considered diversity estimates from one million T cells to be underestimates. Diversity of TCR beta per million T cells declined in a roughly linear way with age.

A minimum of 6 million PBMCs was isolated per sample. Per sample, at least 5 micrograms of total RNA were extracted. A second PCR of about 7 to 12 cycles used a sample-barcoded 5' primer and a J-beta primer mix. TCRdb fed the 5' RACE reads into MiXCR, producing one record per CDR3 protein. The sample lists 700,000 to 800,000 distinct CDR3 sequences; approximately 39% were seen once. As regards this clonotype: No antigen is known for it.

This TCR was sampled from a woman aged 55-75 years in good health. The sample consisted of blood.

The CDR3 sequence: CASSPLLDNEQFF. CDR3 bases: TGCGCCAGCAGCCCGCTACTAGACAATGAGCAGTTCTTC. The rearrangement uses TRBV5-1 and TRBJ2-1; D is perhaps TRBD2 (5 bases). V gave up 4 bases and J gave up 5 bases, with 10 bases separating them. Per germline, CDR1 SGHRS and CDR2 YFSETQ. The CDR3 is 13 amino acids.